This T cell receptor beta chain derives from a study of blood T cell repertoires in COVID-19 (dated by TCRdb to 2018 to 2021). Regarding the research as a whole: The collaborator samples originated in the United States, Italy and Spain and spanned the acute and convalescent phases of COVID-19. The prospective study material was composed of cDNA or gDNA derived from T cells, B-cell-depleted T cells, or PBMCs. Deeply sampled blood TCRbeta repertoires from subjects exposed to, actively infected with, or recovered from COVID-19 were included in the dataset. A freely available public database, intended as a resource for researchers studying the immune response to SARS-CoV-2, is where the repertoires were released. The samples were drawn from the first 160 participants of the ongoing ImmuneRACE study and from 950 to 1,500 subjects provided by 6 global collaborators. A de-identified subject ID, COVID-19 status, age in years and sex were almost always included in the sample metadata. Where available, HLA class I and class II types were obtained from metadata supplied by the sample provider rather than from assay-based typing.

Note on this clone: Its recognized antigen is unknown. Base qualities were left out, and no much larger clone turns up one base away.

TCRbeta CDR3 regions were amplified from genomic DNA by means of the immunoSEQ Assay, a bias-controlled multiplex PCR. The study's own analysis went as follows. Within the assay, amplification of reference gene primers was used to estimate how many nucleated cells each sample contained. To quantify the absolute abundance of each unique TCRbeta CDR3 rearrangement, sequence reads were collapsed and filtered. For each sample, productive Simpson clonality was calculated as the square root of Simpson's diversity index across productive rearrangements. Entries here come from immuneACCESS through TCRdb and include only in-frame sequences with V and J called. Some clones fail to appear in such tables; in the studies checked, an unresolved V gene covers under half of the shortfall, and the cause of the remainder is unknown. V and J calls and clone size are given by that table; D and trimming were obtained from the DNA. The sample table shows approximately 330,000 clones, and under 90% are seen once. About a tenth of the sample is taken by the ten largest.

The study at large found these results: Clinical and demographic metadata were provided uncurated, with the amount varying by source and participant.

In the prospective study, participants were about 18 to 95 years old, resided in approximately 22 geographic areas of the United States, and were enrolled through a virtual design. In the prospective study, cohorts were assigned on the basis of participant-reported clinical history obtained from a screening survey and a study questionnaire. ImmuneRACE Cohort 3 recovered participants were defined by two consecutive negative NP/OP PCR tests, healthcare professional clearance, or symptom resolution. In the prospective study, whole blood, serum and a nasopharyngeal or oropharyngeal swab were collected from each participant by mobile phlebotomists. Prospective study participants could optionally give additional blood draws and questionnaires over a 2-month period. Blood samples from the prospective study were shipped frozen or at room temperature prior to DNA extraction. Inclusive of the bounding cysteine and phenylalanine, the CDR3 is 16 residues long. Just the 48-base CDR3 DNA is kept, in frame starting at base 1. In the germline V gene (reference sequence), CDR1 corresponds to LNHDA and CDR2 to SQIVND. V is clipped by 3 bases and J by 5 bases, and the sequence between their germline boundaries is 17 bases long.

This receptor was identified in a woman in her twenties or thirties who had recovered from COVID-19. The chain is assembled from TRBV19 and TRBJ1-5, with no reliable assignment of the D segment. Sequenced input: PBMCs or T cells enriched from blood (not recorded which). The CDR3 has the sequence CASSMFSENLDQPQHF. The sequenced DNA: TGTGCCAGTAGTATGTTTTCCGAAAACTTAGATCAGCCCCAGCATTTT.